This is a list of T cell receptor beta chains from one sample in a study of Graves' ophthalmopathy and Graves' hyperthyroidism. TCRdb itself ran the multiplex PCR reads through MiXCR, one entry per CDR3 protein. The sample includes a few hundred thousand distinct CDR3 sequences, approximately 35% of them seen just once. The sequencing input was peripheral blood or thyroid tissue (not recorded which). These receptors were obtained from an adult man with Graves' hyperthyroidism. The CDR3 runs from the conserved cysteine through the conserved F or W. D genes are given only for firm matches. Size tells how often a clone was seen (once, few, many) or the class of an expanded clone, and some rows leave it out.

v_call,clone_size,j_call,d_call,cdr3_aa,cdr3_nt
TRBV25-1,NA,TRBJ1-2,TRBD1,CASSGTGTGGHGYTF,TGTGCCAGCAGCGGGACCGGGACAGGGGGCCATGGCTACACCTTC
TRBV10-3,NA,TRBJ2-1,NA,CATTPSRNEQFF,TGTGCCACAACACCTAGCCGGAATGAGCAGTTCTTC
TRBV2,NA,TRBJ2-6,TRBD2,CASRPRGLAGSNVLTF,TGTGCCAGCAGACCAAGGGGACTAGCGGGGTCCAACGTCCTGACTTTC
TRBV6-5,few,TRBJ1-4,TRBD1,CASSDRGLGEKLFF,TGTGCCAGCAGTGACAGGGGTTTAGGTGAAAAACTGTTTTTT
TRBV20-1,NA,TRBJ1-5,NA,CSAGQSNQPQHF,TGCAGTGCAGGACAGTCCAATCAGCCCCAGCATTTT
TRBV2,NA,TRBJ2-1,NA,CASSTQGNEQFF,TGTGCCAGCAGTACCCAGGGCAATGAGCAGTTCTTC
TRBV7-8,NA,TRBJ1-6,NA,CASSLYSGLVNSPLHF,TGTGCCAGCAGTTTATATTCGGGGTTGGTTAATTCACCCCTCCACTTT
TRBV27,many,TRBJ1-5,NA,CASSLFRFQPQHF,TGTGCCAGCAGTTTATTTCGGTTTCAGCCCCAGCATTTT
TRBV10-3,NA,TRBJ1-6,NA,CAISSEGLHSPLHF,TGTGCCATCAGCTCAGAGGGACTACATTCACCCCTCCACTTT
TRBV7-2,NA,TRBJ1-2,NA,CASSLRGGLGYGYTF,TGTGCCAGCAGCTTACGGGGGGGCCTTGGGTATGGCTACACCTTC
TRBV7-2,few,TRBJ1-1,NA,CASSMGTSPGEAFF,TGTGCCAGCAGCATGGGGACAAGCCCCGGGGAGGCTTTCTTT
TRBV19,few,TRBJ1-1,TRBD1,CASRKRDSTEAFF,TGTGCCAGTAGGAAGAGGGACAGCACTGAAGCTTTCTTT
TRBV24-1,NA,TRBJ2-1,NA,CATGTGVQFF,TGTGCCACCGGTACGGGCGTGCAGTTCTTC
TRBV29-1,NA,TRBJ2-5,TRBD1,CSVETQDRGQETQYF,TGCAGCGTTGAAACGCAGGACAGGGGTCAAGAGACCCAGTACTTC
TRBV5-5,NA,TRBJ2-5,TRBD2,CASSWGGGTINGTQYF,TGTGCCAGCAGCTGGGGCGGGGGGACGATAAACGGGACCCAGTACTTC
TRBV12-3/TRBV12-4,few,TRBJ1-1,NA,CASSLFGGPRAERDTEAFF,TGTGCCAGCAGTTTATTCGGGGGCCCACGGGCAGAGCGGGACACTGAAGCTTTCTTT
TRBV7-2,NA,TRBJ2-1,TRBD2,CASSPGLAGGRYEQFF,TGTGCCAGCAGCCCGGGACTAGCGGGGGGTCGGTATGAGCAGTTCTTT
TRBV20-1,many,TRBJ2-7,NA,CSIAFPYEQYF,TGCAGTATTGCCTTTCCCTACGAGCAGTACTTC
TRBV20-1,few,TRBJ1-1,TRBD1,CSARDITGGGNTEAFF,TGCAGTGCTAGAGATATAACAGGGGGGGGGAACACTGAAGCTTTCTTT
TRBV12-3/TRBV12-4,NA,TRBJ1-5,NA,CASSPPGVGNQPQHF,TGTGCCAGCAGTCCTCCAGGGGTGGGCAATCAGCCCCAGCATTTT
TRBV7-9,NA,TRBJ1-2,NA,CASSQDMRVANYGHTF,TGCGCCAGCAGCCAAGATATGAGGGTAGCTAACTATGGCCACACCTTC
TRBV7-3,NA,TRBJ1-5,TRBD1,CASSSGQGRNQPQHF,TGTGCCAGCTCAAGCGGACAGGGAAGGAATCAGCCCCAGCATTTT
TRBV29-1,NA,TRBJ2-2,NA,CSVVEGSCFF,NA
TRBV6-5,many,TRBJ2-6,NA,CASSSLASGANVLTF,TGTGCCAGCAGTTCCTTGGCCTCTGGGGCCAACGTCCTGACTTTC
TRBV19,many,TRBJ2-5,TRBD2,CASSRLAGQETQYF,TGTGCCAGTAGTCGACTAGCGGGACAAGAGACCCAGTACTTC
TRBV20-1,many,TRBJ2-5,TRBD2,CSARGGGRNKETQYF,TGCAGTGCCCGCGGGGGCGGGAGGAACAAAGAGACCCAGTACTTC